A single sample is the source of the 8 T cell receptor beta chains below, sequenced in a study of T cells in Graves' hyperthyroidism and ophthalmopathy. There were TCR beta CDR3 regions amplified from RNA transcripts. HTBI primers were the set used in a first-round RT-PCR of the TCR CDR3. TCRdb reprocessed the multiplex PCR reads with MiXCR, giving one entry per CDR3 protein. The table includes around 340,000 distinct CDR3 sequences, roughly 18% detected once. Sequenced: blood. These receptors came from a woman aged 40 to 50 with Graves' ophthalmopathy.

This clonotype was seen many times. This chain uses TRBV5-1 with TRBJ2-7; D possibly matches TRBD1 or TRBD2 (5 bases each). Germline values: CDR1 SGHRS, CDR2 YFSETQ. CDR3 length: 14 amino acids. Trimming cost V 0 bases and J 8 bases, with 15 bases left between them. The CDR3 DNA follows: TGCGCCAGCAGCTTGGATGGGACCTCTTATCAGCAGTACTTC. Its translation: CASSLDGTSYQQYF.

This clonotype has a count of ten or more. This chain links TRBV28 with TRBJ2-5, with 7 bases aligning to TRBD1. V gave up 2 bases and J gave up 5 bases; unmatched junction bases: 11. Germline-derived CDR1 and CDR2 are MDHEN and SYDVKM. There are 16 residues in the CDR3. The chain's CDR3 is CASSLPGAGGRETQYF. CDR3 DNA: TGTGCCAGCAGTTTACCCGGGGCAGGGGGTCGGGAGACCCAGTACTTC.

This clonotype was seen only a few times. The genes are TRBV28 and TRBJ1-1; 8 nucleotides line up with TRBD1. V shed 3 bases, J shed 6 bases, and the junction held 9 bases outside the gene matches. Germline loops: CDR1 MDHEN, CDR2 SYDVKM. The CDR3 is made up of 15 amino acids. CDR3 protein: CASSFHTQGAAEAFF. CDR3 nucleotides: TGTGCCAGCAGTTTCCACACCCAGGGGGCCGCTGAAGCTTTCTTT.

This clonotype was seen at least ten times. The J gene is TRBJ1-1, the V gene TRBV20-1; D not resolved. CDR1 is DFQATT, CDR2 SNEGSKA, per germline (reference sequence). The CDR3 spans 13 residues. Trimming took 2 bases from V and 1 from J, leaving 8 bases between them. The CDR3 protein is CSARSGRNTEAFF. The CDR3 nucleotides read TGCAGTGCTAGATCCGGGAGGAACACTGAAGCTTTCTTT.

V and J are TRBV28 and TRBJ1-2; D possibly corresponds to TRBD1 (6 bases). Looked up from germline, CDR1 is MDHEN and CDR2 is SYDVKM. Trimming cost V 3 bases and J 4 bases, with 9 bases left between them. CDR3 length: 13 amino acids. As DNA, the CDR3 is TGTGCCAGCAGTTTTGGCAGGGGCTATGGCTACACCTTC. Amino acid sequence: CASSFGRGYGYTF.

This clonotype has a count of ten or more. The chain's CDR3 is CASSPGQGSHYNQPQHF. The CDR3 DNA follows: TGTGCCAGCAGCCCGGGACAGGGATCCCATTACAATCAGCCCCAGCATTTT. V usage is TRBV28 and J usage is TRBJ1-5; 9 bases are shared with TRBD1. The CDR3 loop spans 17 amino acids. Germline V gene lookup returns CDR1 MDHEN and CDR2 SYDVKM. V shed 6 bases and J 3 bases; nucleotides not matched to a gene: 12. Supplemented by reference TRBV28 and TRBJ1-5, the full variable domain reads DVKVTQSSRYLVKRTGEKVFLECVQDMDHENMFWYRQDPGLGLRLIYFSYDVKMKEKGDIPEGYSVSREKKERFSLILESASTNQTSMYLCASSPGQGSHYNQPQHFGDGTRLSIL.

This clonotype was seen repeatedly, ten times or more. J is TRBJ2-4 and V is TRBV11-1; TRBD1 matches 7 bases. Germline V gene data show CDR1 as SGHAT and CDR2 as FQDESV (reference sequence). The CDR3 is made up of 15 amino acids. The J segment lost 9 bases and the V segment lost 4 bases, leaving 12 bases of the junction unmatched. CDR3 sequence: CASSSPQTGTSIQYF. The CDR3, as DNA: TGTGCCAGCAGCTCACCCCAGACAGGGACAAGCATTCAGTACTTC. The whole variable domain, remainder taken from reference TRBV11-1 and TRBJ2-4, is EAEVAQSPRYKITEKSQAVAFWCDPISGHATLYWYRQILGQGPELLVQFQDESVVDDSQLPKDRFSAERLKGVDSTLKIQPAELGDSAMYLCASSSPQTGTSIQYFGAGTRLSVL.

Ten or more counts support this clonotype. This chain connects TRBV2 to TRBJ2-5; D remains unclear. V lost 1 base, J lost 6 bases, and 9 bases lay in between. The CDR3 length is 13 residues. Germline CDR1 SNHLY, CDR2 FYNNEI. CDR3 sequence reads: CASSEGRPKTQYF. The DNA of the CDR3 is TGTGCCAGCAGTGAAGGCCGACCCAAGACCCAGTACTTC.